Here is one TCR beta chain with its context. What it binds is not known. The sample originates from a study of blood T cells in healthy people across ages. Study-wide points: Reliance upon unsorted PBMCs precluded definitive naive versus antigen-experienced comparison. Donor CMV status, an unknown factor, possibly confounded changes in expanded clonotypes.

The second PCR ran about 6 to 12 cycles with a sample-barcoded 5' primer and J-beta primers. Each CDR3 protein gets one entry after TCRdb re-called the 5' RACE reads with MiXCR. The sample lists about 780,000 distinct CDR3 sequences; less than 60% were seen once. The CDR3 runs 15 residues. Per germline, CDR1 SGHTA and CDR2 FQGNSA. After removal of 6 bases from V and 11 bases from J, the junction contained 15 bases not matched to a gene. Healthy individuals of Caucasian origin from Russia, aged roughly 6 to 90, served as donors. A minimum of 7 million PBMCs was isolated per sample. This chain joins TRBV7-2 and TRBJ2-5, with 10 positions matching TRBD2. The sample comprised blood. The sequence came from a man aged 80 or over in good health. CDR3: CASRMTSGYHNEQYF. As DNA, the CDR3 is TGTGCCAGCAGGATGACTAGCGGGTACCACAATGAGCAGTACTTC.